Below are 29 T cell receptor beta chains sequenced from a single sample in a study of T cell repertoires in cytomegalovirus infection. From the reads, TCRdb called clonotypes with MiXCR, one entry per CDR3 protein. The table has fewer than 650,000 distinct CDR3 sequences, roughly 43% seen once. Their specific antigens are unknown. The input for sequencing was cultured PBMCs, taken from culture after CMV antigen stimulation. These receptors came from a human donor in good health (CMV status not recorded). Some clones in this sample may be carry-over from other donors' samples.

J is TRBJ2-1 and V is TRBV7-8, with TRBD2 as a possible D gene (6 bases). V was pared by 1 base and J by 3 bases, with 13 bases between. Germline values: CDR1 SGHVS, CDR2 FQNEAQ. The CDR3 extends over 16 amino acids. The CDR3, as DNA: TGTGCCAGCAGCTTAGGGGGCGGGGCAAACTACAATGAGCAGTTCTTC. It is translated as CASSLGGGANYNEQFF.

This clonotype was counted only a few times. The gene calls are TRBV10-3 and TRBJ1-1; 7 nucleotides line up with TRBD1. CDR1 and CDR2 (germline): ENHRY, SYGVKD. This CDR3 spans 14 amino acids. Losses at the gene ends were 5 bases for V and 0 bases for J; bases not matched to a gene: 3. This CDR3 is CAISKGQMNTEAFF. Here the CDR3 DNA reads TGTGCCATCAGTAAGGGACAGATGAACACTGAAGCTTTCTTT.

The gene calls are TRBV14 and TRBJ1-2; possibly TRBD1 for D (5 bases). Germline lookup yields CDR1 SGHDN and CDR2 FVKESK. There are 14 residues in the CDR3. The V gene lost 5 bases and the J gene lost 4 bases, with 14 bases spanning the gap. The DNA for the CDR3 is TGTGCCAGCAGCGGGGGGAGTTCTAGCTATGGCTACACCTTC. Amino acid sequence: CASSGGSSSYGYTF.

V and J are TRBV6-2 or TRBV6-3 and TRBJ2-3; possibly TRBD1 for D (5 bases). V lost 10 bases and J lost 14, with 19 bases in between. This CDR3 comprises 11 residues. The germline CDR1 and CDR2 sequences are MNHEY and SVGEGT. CDR3: CATNKGFFGYF. In DNA, the CDR3 is TGTGCCACCAACAAGGGGTTCTTTGGGTATTTT.

The chain's CDR3 is CASSYNRGDTEAFF. CDR3 in DNA: TGTGCCAGCAGTTATAATCGGGGGGACACTGAAGCTTTCTTT. The gene calls are TRBV6-6 and TRBJ1-1; possible D gene TRBD1, 5 bases. The CDR3 length is 14 residues. V gave up 3 bases and J gave up 3 bases, with 11 bases separating them. Germline V gene data show CDR1 as MNHNY and CDR2 as SVGAGI (reference sequence).

The chain recombines TRBV2 with TRBJ1-4; a possible D gene is TRBD1 (5 bases). V was trimmed by 8 bases and J by 4 bases, leaving 11 bases between them. From germline, CDR1 is SNHLY and CDR2 FYNNEI. The CDR3 contains 13 residues. The CDR3 reads CASGTEYNEKLFF. The CDR3 nucleotides are TGTGCCAGCGGGACGGAGTATAATGAAAAACTGTTTTTT.

This rearrangement joins TRBV12-3 or TRBV12-4 to TRBJ1-1; TRBD1 agrees at 7 bases. There are 16 residues in the CDR3. V was pared by 6 bases and J by 3 bases, with 13 bases of the junction left unmatched. CDR3 nucleotides: TGTGCCAGCAGCCGCAATACCGGGACAGTGGACACTGAAGCTTTCTTT. This gives the protein CASSRNTGTVDTEAFF.

The chain joins TRBV19 to TRBJ2-1, with TRBD1 matching over 7 bases. The DNA matches TRBJ2-5 better at its end, which makes the J call doubtful. CDR3 size: 15 residues. Germline V gene sequence: CDR1 LNHDA, CDR2 SQIVND (reference sequence). CDR3 in DNA: TGTGCCAGTAGTCCCCGCGCGACAGGGACAGAGACCCAGTACTTC. This codes for CASSPRATGTETQYF.

The chain joins TRBV15 to TRBJ1-4; the D is unclear. This CDR3 contains 15 residues. CDR1 LNHNV and CDR2 YYDKDF come from the germline V gene (reference sequence). The V gene lost 0 bases and the J gene lost 0 bases, with 5 bases spanning the gap. CDR3 bases: TGTGCCACCAGCAGAGACAGCGCAACTAATGAAAAACTGTTTTTT. The encoded protein is CATSRDSATNEKLFF. Together with reference TRBV15 and TRBJ1-4, the CDR3 gives the full variable domain: DAMVIQNPRYQVTQFGKPVTLSCSQTLNHNVMYWYQQKSSQAPKLLFHYYDKDFNNEADTPDNFQSRRPNTSFCFLDIRSPGLGDTAMYLCATSRDSATNEKLFFGSGTQLSVL.

This clonotype has only a few counts. The chain has TRBV7-9 and TRBJ2-1; 11 nucleotides line up with TRBD2. V trimming: 7 bases; J trimming: 7 bases; junction bases outside the gene matches: 12. The CDR3 has 16 residues. CDR1 and CDR2 (germline): SEHNR, FQNEAQ (reference sequence). DNA for the CDR3: TGTGCCAGCATCAACCCATCGGCTAGCGGGAGGAATGAGCAGTTCTTC. Its translation: CASINPSASGRNEQFF.

The chain employs TRBV20-1 and TRBJ1-3; D remains ambiguous. Trimming took 6 bases from V and 0 from J, leaving 12 bases between them. This CDR3 region has 14 residues. CDR1 DFQATT and CDR2 SNEGSKA come from the germline V gene (reference sequence). The CDR3 loop is CSAPTDNSGNTIYF. CDR3 in DNA: TGCAGTGCGCCCACAGATAACTCTGGAAACACCATATATTTT.

V gene TRBV7-9 combines with J gene TRBJ2-2; a weak D match, TRBD1 (5 bases). V lost 4 bases, J lost 7 bases, and 13 bases lay in between. In germline, CDR1 is SEHNR, CDR2 FQNEAQ (reference sequence). There are 14 residues in the CDR3. The DNA for the CDR3 is TGTGCCAGCAGCTCGACAGAAAGAGGCGGGGAGCTGTTTTTT. It is translated as CASSSTERGGELFF.

V gene TRBV9 combines with J gene TRBJ2-5; D might be TRBD1 or TRBD2, each matching 6 bases. This CDR3 spans 15 amino acids. CDR1 and CDR2 (germline): SGDLS, YYNGEE. Trimming shortened V by 4 bases and J by 7 bases, and 20 bases separated the two germline ends. CDR3 DNA: TGTGCCAGCAGCCCTAGGGGGGACACTCTAGGGACCCAGTACTTC. Translation gives CASSPRGDTLGTQYF.

This rearrangement joins TRBV20-1 to TRBJ2-1; the D gene could be TRBD1 or TRBD2 (6 bases each). V lost 6 bases to trimming and J lost 9 bases, with 15 bases between them. The germline gives CDR1 DFQATT, CDR2 SNEGSKA (reference sequence). The CDR3 consists of 12 residues. The CDR3 is CSAPPRGREQFF. As DNA, the CDR3 is TGCAGTGCCCCACCCCGGGGGCGTGAGCAGTTCTTC.

The chain is built from TRBV7-2 and TRBJ2-3; TRBD2 agrees at 8 bases. Germline V gene sequence: CDR1 SGHTA, CDR2 FQGNSA. The CDR3 covers 17 residues. Trimming removed 5 bases from V and 2 bases from J; junction bases left unmatched: 12. CDR3 protein: CASSPRRKRGNTDTQYF. The CDR3 DNA reads TGTGCCAGCAGCCCTCGGCGGAAGCGGGGGAACACAGATACGCAGTATTTT.

The V call is TRBV6-1, the J call TRBJ1-6, with a tentative D call TRBD1 (6 bases). V lost 8 bases to trimming and J lost 7 bases, with 18 bases between them. Germline CDR1 and CDR2: MNHNS and SASEGT. The CDR3 loop spans 15 amino acids. Here the CDR3 DNA reads TGTGCCAGCCAATCCACCAGGGGATTGAATTCACCCCTCCACTTT. Translated: CASQSTRGLNSPLHF.

The sample holds a few counts of this clonotype. The gene calls are TRBV12-5 and TRBJ2-7; 9 bases match TRBD1. The germline V gene has CDR1 LGHNT and CDR2 FRNRAP. V shed 6 bases, J shed 6 bases, and the junction held 3 bases outside the gene matches. The CDR3 is 12 residues long. The CDR3 nucleotides read TGTGCTAGTGGACAGACAGGGGGCGAGCAGTACTTC. It is translated as CASGQTGGEQYF.

The rearrangement uses TRBV7-2 and TRBJ2-4; D is possibly TRBD1 (6 bases). The CDR3 runs 14 residues. V was clipped by 5 bases and J by 9 bases, with 17 bases between them. Germline CDR1 SGHTA, CDR2 FQGNSA. The CDR3 DNA follows: TGTGCCAGCAGCCGGTCGTGGGGGCCCGCCATTCAGTACTTC. It yields the protein CASSRSWGPAIQYF.

CDR3 loop: CASRHSDVFEQYF. The CDR3 bases are TGTGCCAGCAGACACTCGGACGTTTTCGAGCAGTACTTC. V is TRBV12-3 or TRBV12-4 and J is TRBJ2-7; D gene uncertain. Trimming stripped 6 bases from V and 6 bases from J, with 15 bases between. The CDR3 consists of 13 residues.

The chain is built from TRBV28 and TRBJ1-6, with no clear D. Germline V gene data show CDR1 as MDHEN and CDR2 as SYDVKM. The V gene lost 6 bases and the J gene lost 11 bases, with 14 bases spanning the gap. The CDR3 length is 13 residues. CDR3 amino acids: CASSVPGSPPLHF. The CDR3 bases are TGTGCCAGCAGCGTTCCGGGGTCGCCACCCCTCCACTTT.

The gene calls are TRBV5-1 and TRBJ2-1; D is perhaps TRBD1 (6 bases). V was pared by 5 bases and J by 8 bases, with 8 bases between. The germline V gene encodes CDR1 SGHRS and CDR2 YFSETQ. This CDR3 comprises 11 residues. Here the CDR3 DNA reads TGCGCCAGCAGGAACAGGGATGAGCAGTTCTTC. Protein product: CASRNRDEQFF.

The gene calls are TRBV23-1 and TRBJ2-4, with D possibly being TRBD1 or TRBD2 (5 bases each). TRBV23-1 is an ORF, with its function uncertain. The CDR3 runs to 18 residues. V was trimmed by 0 bases and J by 4 bases, leaving 19 bases between them. In DNA, the CDR3 is TGCGCCAGCAGTCAATCGGGTGGAAGGGGACCCGGTAAAAACATTCAGTACTTC. It encodes CASSQSGGRGPGKNIQYF.

The chain has TRBV20-1 and TRBJ2-2, with D perhaps given as TRBD1 or TRBD2 (5 bases each). Per germline, CDR1 DFQATT and CDR2 SNEGSKA (reference sequence). The V end was cut by 5 bases, the J end by 5 bases, with 9 bases between. The CDR3 runs 12 residues. CDR3 in amino acids: CSASGATGELFF. CDR3 in DNA: TGCAGTGCTTCCGGGGCGACCGGGGAGCTGTTTTTT.

This clonotype was picked up a small number of times. The chain joins TRBV28 to TRBJ1-4; D uncertain. CDR1 is MDHEN, CDR2 SYDVKM, per germline. The CDR3 contains 13 residues. Trimming cost V 3 bases and J 4 bases, with 6 bases left between them. CDR3 region: CASSFQINEKLFF. For the CDR3, the DNA is TGTGCCAGCAGTTTCCAGATTAATGAAAAACTGTTTTTT.

This clonotype turned up a few times. This chain uses TRBV5-4 with TRBJ2-3, with D unresolved. The ends were cut back, 4 bases at V and 4 bases at J, with 7 bases in the middle. Germline CDR1 and CDR2: SGHNT and YYREEE (reference sequence). CDR3 size: 12 residues. CDR3 bases: TGTGCCAGCAGCCGAGAAGCAGATACGCAGTATTTT. Protein: CASSREADTQYF.

This clonotype was seen only a few times. The rearrangement links TRBV12-3 or TRBV12-4 to TRBJ1-5; tentatively, D is TRBD1 (5 bases). V gave up 9 bases and J gave up 0 bases, with 9 bases separating them. The CDR3 length is 13 residues. The CDR3 sequence is CASTGTSNQPQHF. For the CDR3, the DNA is TGTGCCAGTACCGGGACTAGCAATCAGCCCCAGCATTTT.

This clonotype was counted between two and nine times. The chain recombines TRBV7-9 with TRBJ1-1; tentatively, D is TRBD1 (5 bases). This CDR3 comprises 12 residues. The germline V gene has CDR1 SEHNR and CDR2 FQNEAQ (reference sequence). Trimming took off 6 bases at V and 9 bases at J, with 14 bases between the two ends. The CDR3 here is CASRLGQEKAFF. The DNA of the CDR3 is TGTGCCAGCAGGTTGGGGCAGGAGAAAGCTTTCTTT.

The rearrangement joins TRBV12-3 or TRBV12-4 to TRBJ2-7, with TRBD1 identical over 8 bases. V lost 8 bases and J lost 6; bases outside the gene matches: 9. The CDR3 consists of 13 residues. CDR3 sequence reads: CASRTGFGGEQYF. Here the CDR3 DNA reads TGTGCCAGCCGGACAGGGTTTGGCGGCGAGCAGTACTTC.

This clonotype was seen a few times. This chain joins TRBV12-5 and TRBJ2-5, with 7 positions matching TRBD1. CDR3 length: 14 residues. The junction had 6 bases not matched to a gene; V was cut back by 6 bases and J by 2 bases. The V gene's germline CDR1 is LGHNT and CDR2 FRNRAP. The CDR3 bases are TGTGCTAGTGGCCTCGGACAGGCGCAAGAGACCCAGTACTTC. It specifies CASGLGQAQETQYF.